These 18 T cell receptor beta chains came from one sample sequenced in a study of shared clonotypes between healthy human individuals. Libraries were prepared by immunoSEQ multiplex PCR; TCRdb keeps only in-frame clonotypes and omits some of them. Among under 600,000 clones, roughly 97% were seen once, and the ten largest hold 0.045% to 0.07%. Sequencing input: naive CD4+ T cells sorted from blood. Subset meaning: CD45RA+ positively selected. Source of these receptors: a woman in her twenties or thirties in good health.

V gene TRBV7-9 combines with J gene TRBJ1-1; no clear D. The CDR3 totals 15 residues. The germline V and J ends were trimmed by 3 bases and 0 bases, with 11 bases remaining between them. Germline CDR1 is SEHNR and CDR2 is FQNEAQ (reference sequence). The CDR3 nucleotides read TGTGCCAGCAGCTTTCTACGGCAGGTGAACACTGAAGCTTTCTTT. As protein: CASSFLRQVNTEAFF.

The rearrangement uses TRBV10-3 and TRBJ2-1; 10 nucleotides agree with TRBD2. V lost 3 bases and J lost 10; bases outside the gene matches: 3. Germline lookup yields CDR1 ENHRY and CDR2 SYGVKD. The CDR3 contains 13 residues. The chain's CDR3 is CAISDGLADEQFF. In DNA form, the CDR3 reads TGTGCCATCAGTGACGGACTAGCGGACGAGCAGTTCTTC.

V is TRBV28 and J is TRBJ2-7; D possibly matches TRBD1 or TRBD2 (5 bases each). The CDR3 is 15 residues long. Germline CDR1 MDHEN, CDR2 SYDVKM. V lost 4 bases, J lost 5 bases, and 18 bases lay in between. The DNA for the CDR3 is TGTGCCAGCAGTTCACCGGGACCTGCCGACAACGAGCAGTACTTC. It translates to CASSSPGPADNEQYF.

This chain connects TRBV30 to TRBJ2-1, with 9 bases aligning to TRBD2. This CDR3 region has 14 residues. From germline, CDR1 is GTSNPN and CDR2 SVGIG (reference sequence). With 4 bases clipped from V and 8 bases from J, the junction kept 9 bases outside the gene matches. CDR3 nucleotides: TGTGCCTGGACCTGGCTAGCGGGAAGGTATGAGCAGTTCTTC. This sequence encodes CAWTWLAGRYEQFF.

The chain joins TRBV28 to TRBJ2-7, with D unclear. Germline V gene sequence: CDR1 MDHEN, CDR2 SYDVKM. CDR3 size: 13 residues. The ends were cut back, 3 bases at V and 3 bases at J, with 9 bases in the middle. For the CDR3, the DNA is TGTGCCAGCAGTTTTTCCCGTTACTACGAGCAGTACTTC. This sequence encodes CASSFSRYYEQYF.

The CDR3 DNA is TGTGCCATCAGTGAGGGGGACAGGGACTTTTCACCCCTCCACTTT. Protein sequence: CAISEGDRDFSPLHF. The chain employs TRBV10-3 and TRBJ1-6; 9 bases match TRBD1. The CDR3 covers 15 residues. In germline, CDR1 is ENHRY, CDR2 SYGVKD. V lost 2 bases and J lost 9; bases outside the gene matches: 5.

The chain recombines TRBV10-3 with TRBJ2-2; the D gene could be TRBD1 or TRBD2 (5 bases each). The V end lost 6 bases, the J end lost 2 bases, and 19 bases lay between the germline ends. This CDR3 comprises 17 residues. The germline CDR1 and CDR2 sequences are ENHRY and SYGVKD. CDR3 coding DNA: TGTGCCATCAGGAATCAAGCAGGGAGAGGAAACACCGGGGAGCTGTTTTTT. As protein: CAIRNQAGRGNTGELFF.

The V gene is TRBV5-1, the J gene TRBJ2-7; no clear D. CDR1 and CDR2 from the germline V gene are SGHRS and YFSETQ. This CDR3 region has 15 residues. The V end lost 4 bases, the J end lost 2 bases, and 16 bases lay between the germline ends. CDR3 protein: CASSLDRILTYEQYF. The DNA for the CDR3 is TGCGCCAGCAGCCTTGACCGGATACTAACCTACGAGCAGTACTTC.

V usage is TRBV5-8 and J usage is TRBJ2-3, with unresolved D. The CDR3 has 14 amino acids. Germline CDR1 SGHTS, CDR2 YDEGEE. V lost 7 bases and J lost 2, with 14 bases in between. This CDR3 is CASLSEGPTDTQYF. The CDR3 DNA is TGTGCCAGCCTTAGTGAAGGTCCCACAGATACGCAGTATTTT.

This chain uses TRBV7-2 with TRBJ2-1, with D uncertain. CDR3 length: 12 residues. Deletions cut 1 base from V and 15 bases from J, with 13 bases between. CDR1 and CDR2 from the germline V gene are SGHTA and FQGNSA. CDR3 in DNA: TGTGCCAGCAGCTTAGAACGTAGAACTCGGTTCTTC. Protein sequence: CASSLERRTRFF.

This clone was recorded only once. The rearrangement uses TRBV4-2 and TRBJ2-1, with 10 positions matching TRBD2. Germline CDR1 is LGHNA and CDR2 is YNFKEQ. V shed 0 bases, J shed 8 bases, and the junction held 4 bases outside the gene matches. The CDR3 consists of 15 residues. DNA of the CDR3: TGTGCCAGCAGCCAAGATGCTAGCGGGAGCTATGAGCAGTTCTTC. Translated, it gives CASSQDASGSYEQFF.

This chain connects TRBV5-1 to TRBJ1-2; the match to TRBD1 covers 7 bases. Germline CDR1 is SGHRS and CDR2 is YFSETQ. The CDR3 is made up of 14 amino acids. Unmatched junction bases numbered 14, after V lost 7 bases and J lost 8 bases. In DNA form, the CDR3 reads TGCGCCAGCCGCAAAATCGACAGGGCCGAGGGCTACACCTTC. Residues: CASRKIDRAEGYTF.

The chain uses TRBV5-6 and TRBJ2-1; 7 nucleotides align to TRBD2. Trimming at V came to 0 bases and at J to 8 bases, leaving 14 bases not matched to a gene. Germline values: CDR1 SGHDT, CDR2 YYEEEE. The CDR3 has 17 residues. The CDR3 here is CASSLEGLGGRGDEQFF. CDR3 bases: TGTGCCAGCAGCTTGGAAGGCCTGGGCGGGAGAGGAGATGAGCAGTTCTTC.

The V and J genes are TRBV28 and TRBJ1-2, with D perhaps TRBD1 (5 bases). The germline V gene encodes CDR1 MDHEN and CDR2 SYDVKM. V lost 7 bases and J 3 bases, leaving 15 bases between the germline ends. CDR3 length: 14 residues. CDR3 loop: CASTHRGDDYGYTF. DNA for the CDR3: TGTGCCAGCACCCACCGCGGGGACGACTATGGCTACACCTTC.

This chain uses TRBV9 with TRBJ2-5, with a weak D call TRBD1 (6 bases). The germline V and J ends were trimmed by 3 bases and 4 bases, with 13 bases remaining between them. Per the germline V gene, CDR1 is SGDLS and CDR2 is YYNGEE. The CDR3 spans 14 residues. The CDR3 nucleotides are TGTGCCAGCAGCGGCGGACAGCCGGGAGAGACCCAGTACTTC. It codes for CASSGGQPGETQYF.

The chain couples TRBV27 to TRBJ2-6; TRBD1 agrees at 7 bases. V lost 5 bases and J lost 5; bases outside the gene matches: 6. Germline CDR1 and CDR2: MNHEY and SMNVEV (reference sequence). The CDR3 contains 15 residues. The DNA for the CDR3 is TGTGCCAGCAGTGTGAAGGGGGCGTGGGCCAACGTCCTGACTTTC. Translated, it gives CASSVKGAWANVLTF. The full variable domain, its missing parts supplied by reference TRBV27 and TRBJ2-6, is EAQVTQNPRYLITVTGKKLTVTCSQNMNHEYMSWYRQDPGLGLRQIYYSMNVEVTDKGDVPEGYKVSRKEKRNFPLILESPSPNQTSLYFCASSVKGAWANVLTFGAGSRLTVL.

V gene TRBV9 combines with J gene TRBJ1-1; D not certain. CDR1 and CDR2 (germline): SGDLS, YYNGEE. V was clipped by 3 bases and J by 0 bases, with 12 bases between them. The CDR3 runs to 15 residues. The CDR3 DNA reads TGTGCCAGCAGCGACCCAGGAGCTATGAACACTGAAGCTTTCTTT. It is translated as CASSDPGAMNTEAFF.

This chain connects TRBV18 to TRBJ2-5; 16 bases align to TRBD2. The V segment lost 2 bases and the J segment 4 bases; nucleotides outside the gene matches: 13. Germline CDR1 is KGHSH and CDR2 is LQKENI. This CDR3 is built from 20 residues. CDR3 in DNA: TGTGCCAGCTCACCAGCGGCGGGACTAGCGGGAGGGCCCTCTGGAGAGACCCAGTACTTC. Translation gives CASSPAAGLAGGPSGETQYF.